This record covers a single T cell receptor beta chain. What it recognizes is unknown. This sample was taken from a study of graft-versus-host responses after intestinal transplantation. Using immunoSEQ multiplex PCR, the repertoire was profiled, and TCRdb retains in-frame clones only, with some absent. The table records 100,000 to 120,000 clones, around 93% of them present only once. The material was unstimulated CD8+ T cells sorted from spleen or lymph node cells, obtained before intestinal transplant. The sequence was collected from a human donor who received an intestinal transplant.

The CDR3 region is CASSLGGSGELFF. CDR3 nucleotides: TGTGCCAGCAGCTTAGGAGGCTCCGGGGAGCTGTTTTTT. This chain joins TRBV11-2 and TRBJ2-2; D is undetermined. This CDR3 contains 13 residues. Germline CDR1 SGHAT, CDR2 FQNNGV. The V gene lost 1 base and the J gene lost 6 bases, with 6 bases spanning the gap.